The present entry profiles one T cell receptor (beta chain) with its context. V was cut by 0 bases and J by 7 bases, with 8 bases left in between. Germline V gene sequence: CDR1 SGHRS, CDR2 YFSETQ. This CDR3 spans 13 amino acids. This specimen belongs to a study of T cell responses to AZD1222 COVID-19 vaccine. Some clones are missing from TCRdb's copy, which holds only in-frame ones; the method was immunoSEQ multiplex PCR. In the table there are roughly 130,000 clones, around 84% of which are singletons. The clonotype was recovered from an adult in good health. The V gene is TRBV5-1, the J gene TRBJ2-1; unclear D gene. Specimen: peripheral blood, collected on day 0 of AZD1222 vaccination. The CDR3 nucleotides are TGCGCCAGCAGCTTGGCCAGGTTGAATGAGCAGTTCTTC. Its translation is CASSLARLNEQFF.